These T cell receptor beta chains were read from a single sample in a study of technical replicates of blood from four donors. Repertoires were generated with immunoSEQ multiplex PCR, while TCRdb's copy carries only in-frame clones and drops some. This sample yields about 59,000 clones, of which about 86% are seen a single time; approximately 5% belongs to the top ten. Sequenced input: PBMCs. These receptor sequences come from a human donor in good health. Some clones in this sample may be carry-over from other donors' samples. The conserved cysteine and the conserved F or W are not part of the CDR3 here.

TRBJ2-2	TRBV4-3	ASSQEISHTGELF
TRBJ1-2	TRBV10-3	AISESPRGVYT
TRBJ2-2	TRBV7-9	ASSTRLVHTGELF
TRBJ1-5	TRBV4-2	ASSQGSQSNQPQH
TRBJ1-2	TRBV9	ASSATVYYGYT
TRBJ2-7	TRBV7-8	ASSHGRNYEQY
TRBJ2-7	TRBV5-1	ASSLGPRSYEQY
TRBJ1-2	TRBV2	ASSKDSPAYYGYT
TRBJ1-1	TRBV6-5	ASSYLVRGPTEAF
TRBJ2-7	TRBV28	ASSLTAGSYEQY
TRBJ2-2	TRBV27	ASSFGLATGELF
TRBJ2-3	TRBV6-6	ASSHPGQGPDTQY
TRBJ2-3	TRBV7-3	ASSLNPPQGWDTQY
TRBJ1-5	TRBV7-2	ASRLDRGGSNQPQH
TRBJ1-1	TRBV12-5	ASGLANYGVNTEAF
TRBJ2-2	TRBV29-1	SAGQPDTGELF
TRBJ2-7	TRBV18	ASSPWGQGAEY
TRBJ2-1	TRBV7-2	ASSSLGDYYNEQF
TRBJ1-3	TRBV4-1	ASSQVSGPNTIY
TRBJ2-2	TRBV7-2	ASSLAGQGRTGELF
TRBJ2-7	TRBV11-3	ASSTNDRATPC
TRBJ2-7	TRBV6-6	ASSPLASGSYEQY
TRBJ1-3	TRBV5-4	ASSTGVFGNTIY
TRBJ2-3	TRBV4-1	ASGLAGDTQY
TRBJ2-7	TRBV9	ASSPSHAPGLGEQY
TRBJ2-4	TRBV7-9	ASSEQEGVTKNIQY
TRBJ1-2	TRBV19	ASRSTGGAYGYT
TRBJ1-1	TRBV9	ASGVGGAF
TRBJ2-1	TRBV28	ASSKERGRTNEQF
TRBJ2-5	TRBV30	AWRMGLPGGETQY
TRBJ2-4	TRBV2	ASCGVAKNIQY
TRBJ2-7	TRBV27	ASSQGTGVYEQY
TRBJ1-1	TRBV19	ASSIRERWGVAF
TRBJ1-5	TRBV5-6	ASSFWAISNQPQH
TRBJ2-7	TRBV5-1	ASSPGGGGYEQY
TRBJ2-7	TRBV5-1	ARGDRVFSEQY
TRBJ2-1	TRBV2	ASSWTESGEQF
TRBJ2-3	TRBV5-1	ASSWLAGGSDTQY
TRBJ2-1	TRBV9	ASSELAGGLDEQF
TRBJ1-1	TRBV5-1	ASSPDGEGTEAF
TRBJ2-2	TRBV5-1	ASSLIPSGGTGELF
TRBJ2-5	TRBV9	ASSVAGGEETQY
TRBJ2-5	TRBV7-2	ASSTRPGLEISN
TRBJ1-1	TRBV18	ASSRYQGDVMNTEAF
TRBJ2-2	TRBV7-8	ASKKTATGELF
TRBJ2-5	TRBV10-3	AISVSGGQETQY
TRBJ1-2	TRBV6-5	ASSYSAGLNYGYT
TRBJ2-3	TRBV6-1	ASSVLAGSTDTQY
TRBJ2-1	TRBV18	ASSKQSSYNEQF
TRBJ1-2	TRBV19	ASSPEDYGYT
TRBJ1-2	TRBV29-1	SVEGQGAHGYT
TRBJ2-5	TRBV5-1	ASNLSGRDRDGTQY
TRBJ1-3	TRBV29-1	SVSMGAGPGNTIY
TRBJ1-2	TRBV6-1	ASSWTGGDYGYT
TRBJ2-5	TRBV5-4	ASSGQGSAETQY
TRBJ2-5	TRBV4-3	ASSQTSGGGQETQY